These T cell receptor beta chains were read from a single sample in a study of cytomegalovirus exposure and HLA in healthy donors. TCRdb's copy holds only in-frame clones and misses some; the assay was immunoSEQ multiplex PCR. The data show more than 95,000 clones, with around 90% seen just once and 1.5% to 2% held by the top ten. What was sequenced was PBMCs. Receptor source: a woman under 30 in good health and CMV-seronegative. The CDR3 runs from the conserved cysteine through the conserved F or W. Each record gives: D gene, V gene, CDR3 length, J gene, clone size, CDR3 DNA, CDR3 protein. A D gene is named only where the DNA matches it firmly. A row's size may be missing; if present it is once, few, many or a size class.

TRBD1	TRBV2	14	TRBJ1-6	NA	TGTGCCAGCAGAAGACAGGGGGATAATTCACCCCTCCACTTT	CASRRQGDNSPLHF
TRBD2	TRBV6-1	17	TRBJ2-1	NA	TGTGCCAGCAGTGAATGGCTAGCGGGATCGGGAGGCAATGAGCAGTTCTTC	CASSEWLAGSGGNEQFF
NA	TRBV2	15	TRBJ2-5	NA	TGTGCCAGCAGTGGGGTTAAGGGGGACCAAGAGACCCAGTACTTC	CASSGVKGDQETQYF
TRBD1	TRBV30	15	TRBJ1-4	NA	TGTGCCTGGAGTGTGACGGACAGGGGAGGAGAAAAACTGTTTTTT	CAWSVTDRGGEKLFF
TRBD1	TRBV5-6	16	TRBJ1-4	NA	TGTGCCAGCAGCTTAAGGCTCCAGGGGGCGCGTGAAAAACTGTTTTTT	CASSLRLQGAREKLFF
NA	TRBV7-2	17	TRBJ2-5	NA	TGTGCCAGCAGCTTAGAAGGGCTAGGAAGGGGCCAAGAGACCCAGTACTTC	CASSLEGLGRGQETQYF
TRBD2	TRBV5-4	16	TRBJ2-1	NA	TGTGCCAGCAGCTCCCGACTAGCGGGGAAAAACAATGAGCAGTTCTTC	CASSSRLAGKNNEQFF
NA	TRBV28	12	TRBJ1-2	NA	TGTGCCAGCAGTTTCGGTAACTATGGCTACACCTTC	CASSFGNYGYTF
TRBD2	TRBV7-9	13	TRBJ2-7	NA	TGTGCCAGCAGTCTAGCGGGAGTGCGGGAGCAGTACTTC	CASSLAGVREQYF
NA	TRBV7-9	13	TRBJ1-4	few	TGTGCCAGCAAGGAGACAGCAAATGAAAAACTGTTTTTT	CASKETANEKLFF
NA	TRBV19	13	TRBJ2-1	NA	TGTGCCAGTTCCAGCGGAGTTTACAATGAGCAGTTCTTC	CASSSGVYNEQFF
NA	TRBV10-2	11	TRBJ2-7	NA	TGCGCCTTCTTACGGGGTGTCGAGCAGTACTTC	CAFLRGVEQYF
NA	TRBV5-6	14	TRBJ2-5	once	TGTGCCAGCAGCTTTGTGGCATCTCAAGAGACCCAGTACTTC	CASSFVASQETQYF
NA	TRBV27	16	TRBJ1-3	NA	TGTGCCAGCAGTTTAGCAGGGCCTAGCTCTGGAAACACCATATATTTT	CASSLAGPSSGNTIYF
NA	TRBV27	13	TRBJ1-2	NA	TGTGCCAGCAAGGGGGATTTAAACTATGGCTACACCTTC	CASKGDLNYGYTF
NA	TRBV25-1	14	TRBJ1-1	NA	TGTGCCAGCAGTGACAGGTATATGAACACTGAAGCTTTCTTT	CASSDRYMNTEAFF
TRBD1	TRBV6-4	15	TRBJ2-6	NA	TGTGCCAGCAGTGACCAGGGGGCTGGGGCCAACGTCCTGACTTTC	CASSDQGAGANVLTF
NA	TRBV9	16	TRBJ1-2	NA	TGTGCCAGCAGCGTAGGGTGGGCAGGGACTAACTATGGCTACACCTTC	CASSVGWAGTNYGYTF
TRBD2	TRBV28	15	TRBJ2-1	NA	TGTGCCAGCAGTTTGGTACTAGCGGGAAGCGGCGGGCAGTTCTTC	CASSLVLAGSGGQFF
NA	TRBV7-8	13	TRBJ2-7	NA	TGTGCCAGCAGCGGCAGGGTATCCTACGAGCAGTACTTC	CASSGRVSYEQYF
NA	TRBV6-5	13	TRBJ1-1	NA	TGTGCCAGCAGTTACGAGGTGAACACTGAAGCTTTCTTT	CASSYEVNTEAFF
NA	TRBV18	14	TRBJ1-6	NA	TGTGCCAGCTCACTGACAGAAAATAATTCACCCCTCCACTTT	CASSLTENNSPLHF
NA	TRBV5-1	14	TRBJ1-1	NA	TGCGCCAGCAGCTTGTCGCTTGGGGCCACTGAAGCTTTCTTT	CASSLSLGATEAFF
NA	TRBV7-2	16	TRBJ2-1	NA	TGTGCCAGCAGCTTTTGGGGACTTGCATCCTACAATGAGCAGTTCTTC	CASSFWGLASYNEQFF
NA	TRBV5-1	12	TRBJ1-2	NA	TGCGCCAGCAGCCGAGAGAACTATGGCTACACCTTC	CASSRENYGYTF
NA	TRBV7-2	14	TRBJ1-1	NA	TGTGCCAGCAGCTTAGCCCTCTCGAACACTGAAGCTTTCTTT	CASSLALSNTEAFF
TRBD2	TRBV5-4	15	TRBJ2-7	NA	TGTGCCAGCAGCCCAGACCTCGTGACTAGCGCTGTGCAGTACTTC	CASSPDLVTSAVQYF
NA	TRBV5-5	14	TRBJ2-7	NA	TGTGCCAGCAGCTTGGACAGGGACTCCTACGAGCAGTACTTC	CASSLDRDSYEQYF
NA	TRBV9	15	TRBJ2-7	NA	TGTGCCAGCAGCGCCTCGGGTGGGGCGTCTTACGAGCAGTACTTC	CASSASGGASYEQYF
NA	TRBV29-1	10	TRBJ2-3	NA	TGCAGCGTTCTTACAGATACGCAGTATTTT	CSVLTDTQYF
NA	TRBV30	12	TRBJ1-2	once	TGTGCCTGGGCAGGGCAGGGCTATGGCTACACCTTC	CAWAGQGYGYTF
NA	TRBV2	17	TRBJ1-3	NA	TGTGCCAGCAGTGATTTCGGGGTCCGGGTAGCTGGAAACACCATATATTTT	CASSDFGVRVAGNTIYF